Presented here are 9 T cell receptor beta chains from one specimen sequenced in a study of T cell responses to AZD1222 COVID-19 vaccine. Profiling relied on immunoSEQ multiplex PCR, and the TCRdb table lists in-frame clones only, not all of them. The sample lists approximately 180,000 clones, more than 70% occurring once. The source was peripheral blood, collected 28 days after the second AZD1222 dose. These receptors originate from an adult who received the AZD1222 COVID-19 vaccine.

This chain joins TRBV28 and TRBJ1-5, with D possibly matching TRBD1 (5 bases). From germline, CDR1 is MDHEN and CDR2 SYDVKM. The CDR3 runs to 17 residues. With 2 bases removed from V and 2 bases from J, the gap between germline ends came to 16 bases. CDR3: CASSLAYRLGGNQPQHF. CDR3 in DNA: TGTGCCAGCAGTTTAGCCTACAGGCTAGGTGGCAATCAGCCCCAGCATTTT.

CDR3 residues: CASIGTSGIGETQYF. DNA for the CDR3: TGTGCCAGTATCGGGACTAGCGGGATTGGAGAGACCCAGTACTTC. The V and J genes are TRBV19 and TRBJ2-5; 13 bases map to TRBD2. Per germline, CDR1 LNHDA and CDR2 SQIVND (reference sequence). Unmatched junction bases numbered 6, after V lost 7 bases and J lost 4 bases. This CDR3 has 15 residues.

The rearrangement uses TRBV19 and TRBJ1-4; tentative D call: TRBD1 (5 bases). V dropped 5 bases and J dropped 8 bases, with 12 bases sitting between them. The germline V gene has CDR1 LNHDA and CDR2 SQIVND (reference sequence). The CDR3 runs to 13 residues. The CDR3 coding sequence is TGTGCCAGTAGTCGCGACAGATCCGAAAAACTGTTTTTT. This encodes CASSRDRSEKLFF. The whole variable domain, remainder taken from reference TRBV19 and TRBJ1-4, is DGGITQSPKYLFRKEGQNVTLSCEQNLNHDAMYWYRQDPGQGLRLIYYSQIVNDFQKGDIAEGYSVSREKKESFPLTVTSAQKNPTAFYLCASSRDRSEKLFFGSGTQLSVL.

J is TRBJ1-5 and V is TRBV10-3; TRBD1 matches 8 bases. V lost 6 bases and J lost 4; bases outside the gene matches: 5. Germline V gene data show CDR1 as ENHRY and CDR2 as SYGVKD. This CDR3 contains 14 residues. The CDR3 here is CAISQGARNQPQHF. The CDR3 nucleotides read TGTGCCATCAGCCAGGGGGCGCGGAATCAGCCCCAGCATTTT.

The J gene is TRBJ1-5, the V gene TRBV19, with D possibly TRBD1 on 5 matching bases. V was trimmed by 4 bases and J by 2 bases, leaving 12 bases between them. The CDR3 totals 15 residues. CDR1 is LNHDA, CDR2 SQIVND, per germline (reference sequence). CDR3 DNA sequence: TGTGCCAGTAGTAGTCAGGGTTTAGGCAATCAGCCCCAGCATTTT. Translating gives CASSSQGLGNQPQHF.

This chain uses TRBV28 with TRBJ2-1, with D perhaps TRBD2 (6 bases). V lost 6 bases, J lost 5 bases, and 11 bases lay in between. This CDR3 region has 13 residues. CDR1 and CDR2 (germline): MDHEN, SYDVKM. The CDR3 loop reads CASRAGGHNEQFF. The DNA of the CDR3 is TGTGCCAGCAGAGCGGGCGGGCACAATGAGCAGTTCTTC.

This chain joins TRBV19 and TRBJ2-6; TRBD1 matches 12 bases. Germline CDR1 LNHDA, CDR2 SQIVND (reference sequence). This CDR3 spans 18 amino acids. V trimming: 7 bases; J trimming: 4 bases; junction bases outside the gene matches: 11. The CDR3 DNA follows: TGTGCCAGTACTCTATGGGGACAGGGGGCGCCCGGGGCCAACGTCCTGACTTTC. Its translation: CASTLWGQGAPGANVLTF.

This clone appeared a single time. Here the CDR3 DNA reads TGTGCCACCAGGTCGGCGGGGGAGAACACTGAAGCTTTCTTT. It specifies CATRSAGENTEAFF. This chain joins TRBV24-1 and TRBJ1-1; tentative D call: TRBD1 (5 bases). CDR3 length: 14 amino acids. Deletions cut 7 bases from V and 1 base from J, with 12 bases between. Germline CDR1 and CDR2: KGHDR and SFDVKD.

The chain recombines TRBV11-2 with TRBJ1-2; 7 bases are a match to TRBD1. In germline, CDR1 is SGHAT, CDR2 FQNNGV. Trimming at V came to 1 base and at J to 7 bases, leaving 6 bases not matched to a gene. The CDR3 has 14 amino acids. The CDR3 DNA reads TGTGCCAGCAGCTTAGCGCAGGGGGTACGTGGCTACACCTTC. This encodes CASSLAQGVRGYTF.